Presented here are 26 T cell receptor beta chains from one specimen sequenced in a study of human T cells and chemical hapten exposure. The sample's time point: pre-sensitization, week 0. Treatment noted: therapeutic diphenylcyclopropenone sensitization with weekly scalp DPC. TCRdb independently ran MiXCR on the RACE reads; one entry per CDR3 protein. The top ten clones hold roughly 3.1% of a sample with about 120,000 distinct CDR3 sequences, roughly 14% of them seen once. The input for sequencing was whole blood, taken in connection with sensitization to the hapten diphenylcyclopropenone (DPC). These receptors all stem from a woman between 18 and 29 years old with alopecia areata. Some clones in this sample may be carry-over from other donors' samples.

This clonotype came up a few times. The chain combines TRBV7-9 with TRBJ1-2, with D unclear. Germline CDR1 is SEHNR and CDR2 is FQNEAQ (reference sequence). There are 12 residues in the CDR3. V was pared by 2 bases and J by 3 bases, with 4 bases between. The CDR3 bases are TGTGCCAGCAGCTTAACTGACTATGGCTACACCTTC. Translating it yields CASSLTDYGYTF.

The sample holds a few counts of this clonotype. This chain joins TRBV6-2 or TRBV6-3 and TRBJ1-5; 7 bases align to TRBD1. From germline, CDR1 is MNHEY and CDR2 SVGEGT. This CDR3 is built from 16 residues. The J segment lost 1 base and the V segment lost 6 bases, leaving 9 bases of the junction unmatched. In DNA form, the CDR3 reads TGTGCCAGCAGGCCCTTAGGGGGCGGAAGCAATCAGCCCCAGCATTTT. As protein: CASRPLGGGSNQPQHF.

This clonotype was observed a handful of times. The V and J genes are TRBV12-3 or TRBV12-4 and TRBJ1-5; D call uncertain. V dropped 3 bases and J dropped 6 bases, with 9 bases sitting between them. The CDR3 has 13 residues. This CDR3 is CASSLDGFQPQHF. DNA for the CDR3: TGTGCCAGCAGTTTGGACGGTTTTCAGCCCCAGCATTTT.

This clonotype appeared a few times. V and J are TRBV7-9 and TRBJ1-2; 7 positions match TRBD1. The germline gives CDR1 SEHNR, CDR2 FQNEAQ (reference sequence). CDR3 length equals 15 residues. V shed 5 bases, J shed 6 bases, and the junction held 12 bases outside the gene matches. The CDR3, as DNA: TGTGCCAGCAGCCCCTACGGGACAGTTTACCATGGCTACACCTTC. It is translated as CASSPYGTVYHGYTF.

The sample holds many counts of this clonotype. The CDR3 coding sequence is TGTGCCAGCAGCTCTTCGAGGACGGGGTTCTTCACTGAAGCTTTCTTT. Amino acid sequence: CASSSSRTGFFTEAFF. V usage is TRBV7-9 and J usage is TRBJ1-1, with unresolved D. With 4 bases removed from V and 4 bases from J, the gap between germline ends came to 19 bases. The CDR3 spans 16 residues. From germline, CDR1 is SEHNR and CDR2 FQNEAQ (reference sequence).

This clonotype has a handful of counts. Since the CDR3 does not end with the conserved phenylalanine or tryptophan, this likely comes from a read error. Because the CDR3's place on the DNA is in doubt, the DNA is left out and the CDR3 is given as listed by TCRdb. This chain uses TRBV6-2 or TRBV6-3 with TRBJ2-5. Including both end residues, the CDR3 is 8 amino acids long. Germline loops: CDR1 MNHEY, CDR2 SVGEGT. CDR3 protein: CASRYYVI.

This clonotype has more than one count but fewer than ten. The CDR3 reads CASSSVGQDSYNEQFF. The CDR3 DNA sequence: TGTGCCAGCAGTTCAGTAGGACAGGACTCCTACAATGAGCAGTTCTTC. The V call is TRBV11-2, the J call TRBJ2-1, with 7 bases fitting TRBD1. The CDR3 is 16 residues long. V lost 6 bases and J lost 0; bases outside the gene matches: 8. Germline V CDR1 and CDR2: SGHAT, FQNNGV.

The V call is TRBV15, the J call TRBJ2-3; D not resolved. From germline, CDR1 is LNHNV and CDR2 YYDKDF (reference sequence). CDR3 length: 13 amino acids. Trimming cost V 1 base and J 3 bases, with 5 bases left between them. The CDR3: CATSRGRTDTQYF. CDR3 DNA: TGTGCCACCAGCAGAGGTAGAACAGATACGCAGTATTTT.

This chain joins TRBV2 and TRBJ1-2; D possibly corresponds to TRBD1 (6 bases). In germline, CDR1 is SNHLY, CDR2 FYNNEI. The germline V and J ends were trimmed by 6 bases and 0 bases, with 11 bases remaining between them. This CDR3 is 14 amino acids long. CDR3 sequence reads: CASSADRTNYGYTF. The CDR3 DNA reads TGTGCCAGCAGCGCTGACAGGACTAACTATGGCTACACCTTC.

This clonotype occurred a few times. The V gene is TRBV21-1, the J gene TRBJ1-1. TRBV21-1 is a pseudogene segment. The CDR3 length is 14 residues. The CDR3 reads CASSKRKINTEAFF. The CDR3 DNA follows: TGTGCCAGCAGCAAAAGGAAGATAAACACTGAAGCTTTCTTT.

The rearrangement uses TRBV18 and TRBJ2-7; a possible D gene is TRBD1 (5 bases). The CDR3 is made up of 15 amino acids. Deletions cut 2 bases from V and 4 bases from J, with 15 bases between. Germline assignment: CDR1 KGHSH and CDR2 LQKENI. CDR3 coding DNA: TGTGCCAGCTCACCAGGTACGCGACAGCGATACGAGCAGTACTTC. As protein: CASSPGTRQRYEQYF.

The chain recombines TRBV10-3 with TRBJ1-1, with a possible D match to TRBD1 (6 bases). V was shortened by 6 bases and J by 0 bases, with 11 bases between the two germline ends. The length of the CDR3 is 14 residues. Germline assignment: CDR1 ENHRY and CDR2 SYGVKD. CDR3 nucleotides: TGTGCCATCAGCCGCGGACAGATGAACACTGAAGCTTTCTTT. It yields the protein CAISRGQMNTEAFF.

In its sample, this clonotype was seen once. Here the CDR3 reads CASSVSGGPQETQYF. The DNA for the CDR3 is TGTGCCAGCAGCGTGAGCGGGGGGCCGCAAGAGACCCAGTACTTC. V and J are TRBV9 and TRBJ2-5; 9 bases line up with TRBD2. Trimming removed 2 bases from V and 2 bases from J; junction bases left unmatched: 4. The CDR3 is made up of 15 amino acids. Germline V gives CDR1 SGDLS, CDR2 YYNGEE.

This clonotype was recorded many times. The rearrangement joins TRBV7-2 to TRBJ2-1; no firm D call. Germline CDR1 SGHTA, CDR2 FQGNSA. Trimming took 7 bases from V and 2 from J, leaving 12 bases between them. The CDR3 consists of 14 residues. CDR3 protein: CASTSRAAYNEQFF. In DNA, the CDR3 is TGTGCCAGCACGTCTCGCGCTGCCTACAATGAGCAGTTCTTC.

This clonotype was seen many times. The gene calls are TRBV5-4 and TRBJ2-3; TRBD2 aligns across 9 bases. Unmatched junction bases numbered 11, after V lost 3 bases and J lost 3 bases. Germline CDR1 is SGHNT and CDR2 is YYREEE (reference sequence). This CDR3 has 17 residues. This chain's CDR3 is CASSSGGRAEWTDTQYF. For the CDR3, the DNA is TGTGCCAGCAGCTCGGGCGGGAGGGCAGAGTGGACAGATACGCAGTATTTT.

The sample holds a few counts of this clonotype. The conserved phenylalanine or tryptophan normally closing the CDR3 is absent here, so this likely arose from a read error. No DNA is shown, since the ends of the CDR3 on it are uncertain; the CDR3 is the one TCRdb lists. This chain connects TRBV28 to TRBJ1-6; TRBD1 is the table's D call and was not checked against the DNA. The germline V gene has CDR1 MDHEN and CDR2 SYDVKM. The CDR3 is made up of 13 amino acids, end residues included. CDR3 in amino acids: CASSQTPGQKKSG.

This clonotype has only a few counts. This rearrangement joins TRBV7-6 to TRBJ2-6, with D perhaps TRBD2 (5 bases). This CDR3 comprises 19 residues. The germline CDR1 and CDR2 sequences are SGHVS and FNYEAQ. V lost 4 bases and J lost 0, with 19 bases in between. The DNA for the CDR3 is TGTGCCAGCAGCTCCCTCGGACGGGGTCCGAGCTCTGGGGCCAACGTCCTGACTTTC. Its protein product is CASSSLGRGPSSGANVLTF. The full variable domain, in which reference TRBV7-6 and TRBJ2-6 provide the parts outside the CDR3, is GAGVSQSPRYKVTKRGQDVALRCDPISGHVSLYWYRQALGQGPEFLTYFNYEAQQDKSGLPNDRFSAERPEGSISTLTIQRTEQRDSAMYRCASSSLGRGPSSGANVLTFGAGSRLTVL.

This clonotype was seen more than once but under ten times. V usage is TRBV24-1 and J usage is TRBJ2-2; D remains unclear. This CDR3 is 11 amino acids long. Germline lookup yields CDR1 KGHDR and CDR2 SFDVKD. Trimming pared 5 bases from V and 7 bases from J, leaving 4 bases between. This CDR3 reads CATSVYGELFF. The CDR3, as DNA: TGTGCCACCAGTGTCTACGGGGAGCTGTTTTTT.

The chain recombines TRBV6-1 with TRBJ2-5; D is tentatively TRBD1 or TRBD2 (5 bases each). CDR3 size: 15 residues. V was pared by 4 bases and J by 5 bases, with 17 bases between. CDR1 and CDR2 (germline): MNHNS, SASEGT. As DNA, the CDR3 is TGTGCCAGCAGTGTTCTCGACGGGGACGGGGAGACCCAGTACTTC. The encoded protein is CASSVLDGDGETQYF.

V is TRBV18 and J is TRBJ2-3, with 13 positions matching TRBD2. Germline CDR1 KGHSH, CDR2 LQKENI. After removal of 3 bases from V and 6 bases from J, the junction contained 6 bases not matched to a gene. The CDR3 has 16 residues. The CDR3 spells CASSPTSGGAFDTQYF. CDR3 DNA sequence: TGTGCCAGCTCACCCACTAGCGGGGGGGCCTTCGATACGCAGTATTTT. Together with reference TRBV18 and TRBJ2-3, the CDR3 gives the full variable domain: NAGVMQNPRHLVRRRGQEARLRCSPMKGHSHVYWYRQLPEEGLKFMVYLQKENIIDESGMPKERFSAEFPKEGPSILRIQQVVRGDSAAYFCASSPTSGGAFDTQYFGPGTRLTVL.

CDR3 sequence (DNA): TGTGCCAGCAGTTCCCCTATAGCGGACCACTCCTACAATGAGCAGTTCTTC. It yields the protein CASSSPIADHSYNEQFF. The chain couples TRBV6-2 or TRBV6-3 to TRBJ2-1; D might be TRBD2 (6 bases). V lost 4 bases and J lost 0, with 16 bases in between. The V gene's germline CDR1 is MNHEY and CDR2 SVGEGT. This CDR3 spans 17 amino acids.

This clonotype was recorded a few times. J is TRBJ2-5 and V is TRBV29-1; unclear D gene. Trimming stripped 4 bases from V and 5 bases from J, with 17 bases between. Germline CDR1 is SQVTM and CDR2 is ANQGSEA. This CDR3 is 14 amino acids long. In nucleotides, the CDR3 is TGCAGCGTTGGGCTCAGTGGTCCCGGGGAGACCCAGTACTTC. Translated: CSVGLSGPGETQYF.

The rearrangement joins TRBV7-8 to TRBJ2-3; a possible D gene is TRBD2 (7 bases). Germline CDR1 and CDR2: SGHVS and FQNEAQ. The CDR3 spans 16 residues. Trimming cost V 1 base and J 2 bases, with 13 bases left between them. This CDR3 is CASSLVKGGSTDTQYF. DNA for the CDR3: TGTGCCAGCAGCTTAGTAAAGGGGGGGTCCACAGATACGCAGTATTTT.

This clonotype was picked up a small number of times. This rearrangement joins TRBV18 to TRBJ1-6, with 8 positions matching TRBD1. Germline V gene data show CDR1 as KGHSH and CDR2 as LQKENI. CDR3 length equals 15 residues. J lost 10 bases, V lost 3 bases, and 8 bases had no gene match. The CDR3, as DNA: TGTGCCAGCTCACCTTTCGGGACAGGAACCTCACCCCTCCACTTT. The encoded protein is CASSPFGTGTSPLHF. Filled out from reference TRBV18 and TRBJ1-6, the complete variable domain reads NAGVMQNPRHLVRRRGQEARLRCSPMKGHSHVYWYRQLPEEGLKFMVYLQKENIIDESGMPKERFSAEFPKEGPSILRIQQVVRGDSAAYFCASSPFGTGTSPLHFGNGTRLTVT.

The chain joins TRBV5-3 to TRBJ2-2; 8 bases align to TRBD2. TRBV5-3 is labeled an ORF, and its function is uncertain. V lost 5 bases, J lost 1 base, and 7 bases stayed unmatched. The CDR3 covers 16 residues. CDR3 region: CARSPRAGVNTGELFF. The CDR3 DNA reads TGTGCCAGAAGTCCCCGAGCGGGGGTGAACACCGGGGAGCTGTTTTTT.

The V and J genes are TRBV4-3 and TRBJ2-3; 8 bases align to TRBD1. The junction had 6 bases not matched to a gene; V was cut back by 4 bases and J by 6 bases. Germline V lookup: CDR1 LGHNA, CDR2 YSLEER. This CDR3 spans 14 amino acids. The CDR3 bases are TGCGCCAGCAGCCCGGACAGGGTGTTGGATACGCAGTATTTT. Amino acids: CASSPDRVLDTQYF.